This T cell receptor beta chain emerged from a study of beta chain features in type 1 diabetes. Study at large: Regarding age, gender and cell yields, patients proved similar to healthy donors.

Overall study findings and caveats: Among patients, naive, central memory and Treg TCRB repertoires appeared more similar than among healthy donors. TCRB CDR3s from Type 1 diabetes patients were moderately but significantly shorter in all four CD4+ subsets.

With regard to this clone: Its target is unknown.

Since all of the isolated RNA was reverse transcribed, expressed TCRB transcripts were what got sequenced. This table comes from immunoSEQ multiplex PCR, and its TCRdb copy is limited to in-frame clones, with some not included. Of 640,000 or so clones detected, under 15% appear once; the ten largest clones hold approximately 0.02%. The sequenced sample was naive CD4+ T cells from blood. This TCR was recovered from a man between 18 and 29 years old with type 1 diabetes.

The CDR3 loop is CASSQARAGSLEHRNYGYTF. The CDR3 DNA follows: TGCGCCAGCAGCCAAGCTCGAGCAGGTTCTTTGGAGCACCGTAACTATGGCTACACCTTC. The chain uses TRBV4-1 and TRBJ1-2, with no clear D. V was clipped by 1 base and J by 1 base, with 25 bases between them. The CDR3 consists of 20 residues. The germline CDR1 and CDR2 sequences are MGHRA and YSYEKL.